The 14 T cell receptor beta chains below were found in one sample sequenced in a study of cytomegalovirus exposure and HLA in healthy donors. Using immunoSEQ multiplex PCR, the repertoire was profiled, and TCRdb retains in-frame clones only, with some absent. Here the sample spans tens of thousands of clones, 90% to 95% being singletons. Sequencing was done on a sample of PBMCs. The receptors here all came from a man younger than 35 in good health and CMV-seronegative.

J is TRBJ2-6 and V is TRBV30; 8 nucleotides line up with TRBD1. CDR3 length: 17 amino acids. Germline V gene lookup returns CDR1 GTSNPN and CDR2 SVGIG (reference sequence). Trimming cost V 5 bases and J 0 bases; bases outside gene matches: 9. The CDR3 DNA follows: TGTGCCTGGGGAACCGGGACAGGAGTCTCTGGGGCCAACGTCCTGACTTTC. It encodes CAWGTGTGVSGANVLTF.

The V and J genes are TRBV7-9 and TRBJ1-2; no firm D call. Between the trimmed V and J ends, which lost 6 bases and 0 bases, there was a span of 5 bases. Germline V gives CDR1 SEHNR, CDR2 FQNEAQ (reference sequence). The CDR3 covers 12 residues. The CDR3: CASSDTNYGYTF. In nucleotides, the CDR3 is TGTGCCAGCAGTGACACTAACTATGGCTACACCTTC. Full variable domain (rest looked up from reference TRBV7-9 and TRBJ1-2): DTGVSQNPRHKITKRGQNVTFRCDPISEHNRLYWYRQTLGQGPEFLTYFQNEAQLEKSRLLSDRFSAERPKGSFSTLEIQRTEQGDSAMYLCASSDTNYGYTFGSGTRLTVV.

V and J are TRBV6-5 and TRBJ2-1; TRBD1 might be the D (6 bases). The ends were cut back, 7 bases at V and 8 bases at J, with 15 bases in the middle. From germline, CDR1 is MNHEY and CDR2 SVGAGI. The CDR3 is made up of 13 amino acids. The CDR3 loop is CASTQGRVYEQFF. CDR3 coding DNA: TGTGCCAGCACACAGGGAAGGGTCTATGAGCAGTTCTTC.

This chain connects TRBV5-6 to TRBJ2-3; the match to TRBD1 covers 8 bases. Germline V gene lookup returns CDR1 SGHDT and CDR2 YYEEEE. The V gene end was trimmed by 1 base and the J gene end by 2 bases; junction bases not matched to a gene: 9. This CDR3 region has 17 residues. The CDR3: CASSLSYRQGSTDTQYF. CDR3 nucleotide sequence: TGTGCCAGCAGCTTGTCATACCGACAGGGGTCCACAGATACGCAGTATTTT.

V gene TRBV30 combines with J gene TRBJ1-4; possible D gene TRBD1, 5 bases. Germline V lookup: CDR1 GTSNPN, CDR2 SVGIG (reference sequence). This CDR3 contains 12 residues. The ends were cut back, 2 bases at V and 10 bases at J, with 11 bases in the middle. For the CDR3, the DNA is TGTGCCTGGAGTTTGCCCCAGGGAAAACTGTTTTTT. Its translation is CAWSLPQGKLFF. Supplemented by reference TRBV30 and TRBJ1-4, the full variable domain reads SQTIHQWPATLVQPVGSPLSLECTVEGTSNPNLYWYRQAAGRGLQLLFYSVGIGQISSEVPQNLSASRPQDRQFILSSKKLLLSDSGFYLCAWSLPQGKLFFGSGTQLSVL.

This chain links TRBV19 with TRBJ1-4, with 7 nucleotides matching TRBD1. The germline gives CDR1 LNHDA, CDR2 SQIVND (reference sequence). The length of the CDR3 is 15 residues. Trimming cost V 8 bases and J 5 bases; bases outside gene matches: 11. The CDR3 coding sequence is TGTGCCAGTCGGGAGAGACGACAGGGCAATGAAAAACTGTTTTTT. Translating gives CASRERRQGNEKLFF. Based on the CDR3 plus reference TRBV19 and TRBJ1-4, the full variable domain is DGGITQSPKYLFRKEGQNVTLSCEQNLNHDAMYWYRQDPGQGLRLIYYSQIVNDFQKGDIAEGYSVSREKKESFPLTVTSAQKNPTAFYLCASRERRQGNEKLFFGSGTQLSVL.

The chain couples TRBV5-1 to TRBJ1-2; perhaps TRBD1 as D (5 bases). This CDR3 contains 17 residues. The V end was cut by 0 bases, the J end by 4 bases, with 19 bases between. Germline V gene sequence: CDR1 SGHRS, CDR2 YFSETQ. CDR3 bases: TGCGCCAGCAGCTTGGCCTTGCGACTTCCAGGGCGCTATGGCTACACCTTC. Encoded protein: CASSLALRLPGRYGYTF.

V is TRBV7-2 and J is TRBJ2-7; a possible D gene is TRBD1 (7 bases). Germline CDR1 is SGHTA and CDR2 is FQGNSA. Trimming left V 1 base short and J 0 bases short, with 10 bases between. The CDR3 has 15 residues. CDR3 DNA sequence: TGTGCCAGCAGCTTAGGGGGGGACAGCTCCTACGAGCAGTACTTC. Protein product: CASSLGGDSSYEQYF.

The rearrangement links TRBV5-1 to TRBJ1-4; D might be TRBD1 (6 bases). The CDR3 loop spans 18 amino acids. Germline V gene data show CDR1 as SGHRS and CDR2 as YFSETQ. V was cut by 4 bases and J by 3 bases, with 22 bases left in between. The CDR3 coding sequence is TGCGCCAGCAGCCCGGCGAAACAGGGTGTAATGGCTAATGAAAAACTGTTTTTT. It encodes CASSPAKQGVMANEKLFF.

V and J are TRBV27 and TRBJ2-3; D might be TRBD2 (5 bases). The CDR3 totals 15 residues. From germline, CDR1 is MNHEY and CDR2 SMNVEV (reference sequence). V shed 0 bases and J shed 1 base, with 8 bases lying between them. CDR3 amino acids: CASSLSRAGTDTQYF. The CDR3 bases are TGTGCCAGCAGTTTATCGAGGGCAGGCACAGATACGCAGTATTTT.

This clone appeared once. The chain combines TRBV10-1 with TRBJ2-3; D is undetermined. CDR1 is WNHNN, CDR2 SYGVQD, per germline (reference sequence). The CDR3 spans 16 residues. The V end was cut by 0 bases, the J end by 2 bases, with 12 bases between. CDR3 protein: CASSESASRSTDTQYF. The CDR3 coding sequence is TGCGCCAGCAGTGAGTCAGCTTCACGATCCACAGATACGCAGTATTTT.

The chain uses TRBV5-1 and TRBJ1-5; D is possibly TRBD1 (5 bases). Germline lookup yields CDR1 SGHRS and CDR2 YFSETQ. CDR3 length: 15 amino acids. Between the trimmed V and J ends, which lost 0 bases and 8 bases, there was a span of 15 bases. The CDR3 here is CASSLAPGNVEPQHF. CDR3 nucleotide sequence: TGCGCCAGCAGCTTGGCCCCAGGGAACGTAGAGCCCCAGCATTTT.

The rearrangement uses TRBV2 and TRBJ1-2; possibly TRBD1 for D (5 bases). The CDR3 contains 11 residues. CDR1 and CDR2 from the germline V gene are SNHLY and FYNNEI. V was clipped by 5 bases and J by 6 bases, with 7 bases between them. CDR3 loop: CASSQGNGYTF. The DNA of the CDR3 is TGTGCCAGCAGTCAGGGTAATGGCTACACCTTC.

This clone has more than one count but fewer than ten. The chain uses TRBV29-1 and TRBJ1-1, with D perhaps TRBD1 (5 bases). Germline assignment: CDR1 SQVTM and CDR2 ANQGSEA. This CDR3 spans 14 amino acids. V lost 1 base and J lost 1, with 10 bases in between. In DNA, the CDR3 is TGCAGCGTTGAAGGCCGACAGAAGAACACTGAAGCTTTCTTT. This gives the protein CSVEGRQKNTEAFF.